This paragraph covers one T cell receptor beta chain sequence. Its antigen is unknown. This sample was taken from a study of identical twins. Whole-study results and caveats: For out-of-frame beta sequences, excess twin sharing was weaker.

Template switching introduced a universal primer site, and the cDNA bore unique molecular identifiers. TCRdb re-analysed the 5' RACE reads in MiXCR, keeping a single row per CDR3 protein. The sample lists 300,000 to 400,000 distinct CDR3 sequences, about 9% occurring once. CDR1 and CDR2 from the germline V gene are DFQATT and SNEGSKA (reference sequence). The CDR3 length is 15 residues. V lost 2 bases and J lost 5, with 18 bases in between. The TCR sequence derives from a woman aged 50 to 65 in good health. Sequenced sample: naive T cells sorted from blood. J is TRBJ2-5 and V is TRBV20-1, with a possible D match to TRBD2 (6 bases). The CDR3 sequence: CSARSDRGSGETQYF. The DNA for the CDR3 is TGCAGTGCTAGATCTGACCGGGGGAGCGGGGAGACCCAGTACTTC.